Listed below are T cell receptor beta chains from one sample, sequenced in a study of blood T cells in healthy people across ages. TCRdb re-analysed the 5' RACE reads in MiXCR, keeping a single row per CDR3 protein. The sample holds approximately 1.5 million distinct CDR3 sequences, almost 35% seen once. Input material: blood. The receptors come from a young woman in good health. Both conserved end residues are part of each CDR3.

TRBV9	CASGSWGTLEQFF
TRBV12-3/TRBV12-4	CASSLPGRANEKLFF
TRBV7-9	CASSLGTVRGNYEQYF
TRBV5-1	CTSSGDRGTYNEQFF
TRBV24-1	CATSDPGHIYEQYF
TRBV2	CASILQREAAYNEQFF
TRBV7-2	CASSLNGQYTQYF
TRBV9	CASSVVGVDEQFF
TRBV7-9	CASSPSMVAGVFSYSEQFF
TRBV2	CASSEGSLGNQPQHF
TRBV7-9	CASSTTGTFYNEQFF
TRBV29-1	CSAFRGLNTEAFF
TRBV12-3/TRBV12-4	CASLADKALEQYF
TRBV4-1	CASSHVGQGDYYGYTF
TRBV7-2	CASSWTSGSIVGETQYF
TRBV6-1	CASSERRTSTDTQYF
TRBV7-9	CASSPSSEAPLHF
TRBV2	CASRLSRGRADTQYF
TRBV4-1	CASSLTDRIKGPEQYF
TRBV6-1	CSTILTGTGKETQYF
TRBV20-1	CSVQLDSNQPQHF
TRBV20-1	CSAKTGEGSYNSPLHF
TRBV4-1	CASSQTLGTQVGLSTDTQYF